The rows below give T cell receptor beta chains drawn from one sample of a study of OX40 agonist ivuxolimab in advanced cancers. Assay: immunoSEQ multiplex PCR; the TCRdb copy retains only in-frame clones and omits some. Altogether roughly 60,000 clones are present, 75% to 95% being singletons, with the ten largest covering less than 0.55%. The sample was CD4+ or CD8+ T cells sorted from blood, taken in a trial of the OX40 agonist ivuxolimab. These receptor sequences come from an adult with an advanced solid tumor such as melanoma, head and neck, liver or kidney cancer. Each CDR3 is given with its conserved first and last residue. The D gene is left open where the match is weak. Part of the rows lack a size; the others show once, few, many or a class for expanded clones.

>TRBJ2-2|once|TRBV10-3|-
TGTGCCACCACAGCCCGAGCCGCGGCGAACACCGGGGAGCTGTTTTTT
CATTARAAANTGELFF
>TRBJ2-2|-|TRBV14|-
TGTGCCAGCAGCCAAAGTTCCGGGGTCACCGGGGAGCTGTTTTTT
CASSQSSGVTGELFF
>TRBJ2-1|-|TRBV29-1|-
TGCAGCGTTGAAGATCTTTTTTCGGGGATGATAAATGAGCAGTTCTTC
CSVEDLFSGMINEQFF
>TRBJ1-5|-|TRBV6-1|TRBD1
TGTGCCAGTCTAGAGACAGGGATCAATCAGCCCCAGCATTTT
CASLETGINQPQHF
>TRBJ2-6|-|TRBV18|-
TGTGCCAGCTCACCGGAGTCGGCCGGGGCCAACGTCCTGACTTTC
CASSPESAGANVLTF
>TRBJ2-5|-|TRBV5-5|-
TGTGCCAGCAGCTTGTGGTATGAGGGGGCGGGGAAGACCCAGTACTTC
CASSLWYEGAGKTQYF
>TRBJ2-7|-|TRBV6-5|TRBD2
TGTGCCAGCAGTTACTCAACTAGCGGGGCCTACGAGCAGTACTTC
CASSYSTSGAYEQYF
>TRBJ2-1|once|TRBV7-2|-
TGTGCCAGCAGCTTACGACTCGGCGGCTCCCCTCGGTTGCAGTTCTTC
CASSLRLGGSPRLQFF
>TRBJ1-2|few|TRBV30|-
TGTGCCTGGTGGATGTATGGCTACACCTTC
CAWWMYGYTF
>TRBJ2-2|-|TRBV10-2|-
TGCGCCAGCAGGGCCGCCGGATTCAACACCGGGGAGCTGTTTTTT
CASRAAGFNTGELFF
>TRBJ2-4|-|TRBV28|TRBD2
TGTGCCAGCAGTTTCCCTAGCGGGGGAAAAAACATTCAGTACTTC
CASSFPSGGKNIQYF
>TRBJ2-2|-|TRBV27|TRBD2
TGTGCCAGCAGGGGTAGCGGGAGGATTTTCGCCGGGGAGCTGTTTTTT
CASRGSGRIFAGELFF
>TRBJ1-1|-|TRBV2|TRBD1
TGTGCCAGCAGTGTAAACAGGGGAGTGGACACTGAAGCTTTCTTT
CASSVNRGVDTEAFF
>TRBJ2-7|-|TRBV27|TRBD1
TGTGCCAGCAGTTTAGGACAGGGTTGGGACGAGCAGTACTTC
CASSLGQGWDEQYF
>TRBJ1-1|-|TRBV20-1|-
TGCAGTGCTAGGAGGGGGGTTGAAGCTTTCTTT
CSARRGVEAFF
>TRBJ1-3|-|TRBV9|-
TGTGCCAGCAACCAACAGGGAGGAACTGGAAACACCATATATTTT
CASNQQGGTGNTIYF
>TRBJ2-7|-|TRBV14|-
TGTGCCAGCAGCCAAGGGGGGATTTTCTACGAGCAGTACTTC
CASSQGGIFYEQYF
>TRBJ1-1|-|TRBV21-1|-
TGTGCCAGCAGCCAGGGCAGGGGGCTGGACACTGAAGCTTTCTTT
CASSQGRGLDTEAFF
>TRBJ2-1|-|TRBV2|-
TGTGCCAGCAGTGAAGCCTTAGCAGGCGACAATGAGCAGTTCTTC
CASSEALAGDNEQFF
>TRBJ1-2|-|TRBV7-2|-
TGTGCCAGCAGCTCGACCTCGGGGGACTATGGCTACACCTTC
CASSSTSGDYGYTF
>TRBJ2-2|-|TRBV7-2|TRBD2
TGTGCCAGCAGCCGGGACTATCTAAACACCGGGGAGCTGTTTTTT
CASSRDYLNTGELFF
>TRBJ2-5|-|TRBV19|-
TGTGCCAGTAGTATAGGTAACAGGGTCCAAGAGACCCAGTACTTC
CASSIGNRVQETQYF
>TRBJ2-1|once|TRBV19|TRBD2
TGTGCCAGTAGTTCCCCACAACTAGCGGGAGCGCCGTTCTTC
CASSSPQLAGAPFF
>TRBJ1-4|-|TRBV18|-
TGTGCCAGCTCACCAAGCGGCAATGAAAAACTGTTTTTT
CASSPSGNEKLFF
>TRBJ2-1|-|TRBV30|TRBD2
TGTGCCTGGACCCGAGCGGGAGTGGGCAATGAGCAGTTCTTC
CAWTRAGVGNEQFF
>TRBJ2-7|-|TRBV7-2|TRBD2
TGTGCCAGCAGCTTAGCCGGGGGGAAAACCTACGAGCAGTACTTC
CASSLAGGKTYEQYF
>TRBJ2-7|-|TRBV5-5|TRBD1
TGTGCCAGCAGCTGGGAAGGGACAGGGGAGTACGAGCAGTACTTC
CASSWEGTGEYEQYF
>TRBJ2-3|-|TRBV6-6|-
TGTGCCAGCAGCCTAGGTACCCAGGGGAGGGGTACGCAGTATTTT
CASSLGTQGRGTQYF
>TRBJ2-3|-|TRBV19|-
TGTGCCAGTACCGTCTCGCGGGGAGGCACAGATACGCAGTATTTT
CASTVSRGGTDTQYF
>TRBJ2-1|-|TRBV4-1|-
TGCGCCAGCAGCCAAGTTAATCTAGTGACGGTCGATGAGCAGTTCTTC
CASSQVNLVTVDEQFF
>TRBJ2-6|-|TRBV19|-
TGTGCCAGTAGTACCCAGGGCTCTGGGGCCAACGTCCTGACTTTC
CASSTQGSGANVLTF
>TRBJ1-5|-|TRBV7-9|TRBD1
TGTGCCAGCAGCGCAGACAGGGGGGACATTTATCAGCCCCAGCATTTT
CASSADRGDIYQPQHF
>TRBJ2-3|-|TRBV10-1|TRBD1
TGCGCCAGCAGCCGGGACAGAACAGATACGCAGTATTTT
CASSRDRTDTQYF
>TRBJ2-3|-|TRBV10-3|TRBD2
TGTGCCATCAGTGACTCTACTAGCGGGAGTGGGGATACGCAGTATTTT
CAISDSTSGSGDTQYF